The present T cell receptor (beta chain) was sequenced within a study of graft-versus-host responses after intestinal transplantation. TCRdb's table, derived via immunoSEQ multiplex PCR, lists solely in-frame clones and lacks some. This sample has 74,000 or so clones; about 90% occur once, and the top ten carry approximately 0.73%. In germline, CDR1 is MNHNS, CDR2 SASEGT. The CDR3 consists of 15 residues. Trimming stripped 0 bases from V and 2 bases from J, with 11 bases between. The clonotype originates from a human patient who received an intestinal transplant, so some T cells may come from the graft donor. This specimen was PBMCs, taken 98 days after intestinal transplantation. The chain recombines TRBV6-1 with TRBJ2-7; possibly TRBD2 for D (5 bases). The CDR3, as DNA: TGTGCCAGCAGTGAAGCGTTCCGGGGTACCTACGAGCAGTACTTC. It codes for CASSEAFRGTYEQYF.